The 18 T cell receptor beta chains listed next were all sequenced from one sample in a study of radiotherapy plus CTLA-4 blockade in lung cancer (dated by TCRdb to the late 2010s). Libraries came from the immunoSEQ multiplex PCR assay. What TCRdb holds here is the immuneACCESS table cut down to in-frame rearrangements. Part of the clones is not present; checked against another copy, under half of the missing clones reflect an unresolved V gene, and the others are unexplained. The sample contains over 85,000 clones, about four fifths of them found a single time. The top ten clones comprise 25% of the sample. The sample here was peripheral blood, taken from a patient treated with radiotherapy plus ipilimumab. Receptors were obtained from a human donor with non-small cell lung cancer that progressed on radiotherapy plus ipilimumab.

The J gene is TRBJ1-5, the V gene TRBV16, with D possibly TRBD1 on 6 matching bases. V was shortened by 4 bases and J by 4 bases, with 8 bases between the two germline ends. The germline gives CDR1 KGHSY, CDR2 FQNENV. The CDR3 is 13 residues long. As DNA, the CDR3 is TGTGCCAGCAGCCTCGGGACAAATCAGCCCCAGCATTTT. Its translation is CASSLGTNQPQHF.

The chain recombines TRBV25-1 with TRBJ2-3, with 9 bases matching TRBD2. CDR1 is MGHDK and CDR2 is SYGVNS in the germline V gene. CDR3 length: 16 residues. J was trimmed by 1 base and V by 7 bases; bases with no gene match: 9. CDR3 DNA sequence: TGTGCCAGCACTCCACGGGGACTAGCTGGCACAGATACGCAGTATTTT. Protein: CASTPRGLAGTDTQYF.

This clone appeared once. The chain carries TRBV27 and TRBJ1-1; no clear D. Germline V gene data show CDR1 as MNHEY and CDR2 as SMNVEV (reference sequence). Trimming took 3 bases from V and 1 from J, leaving 9 bases between them. The CDR3 covers 14 residues. For the CDR3, the DNA is TGTGCCAGCAGTTTTGCCCAATCGAACACTGAAGCTTTCTTT. The encoded protein is CASSFAQSNTEAFF.

The table lists this clone with a count of one. J is TRBJ2-3 and V is TRBV27; D is unclear. The CDR3 is made up of 14 amino acids. Germline CDR1 and CDR2: MNHEY and SMNVEV (reference sequence). Trimming cost V 3 bases and J 0 bases, with 7 bases left between them. CDR3 DNA: TGTGCCAGCAGTTTTACAGCTAGCACAGATACGCAGTATTTT. Amino acid sequence: CASSFTASTDTQYF.

This sequence joins TRBV10-3 and TRBJ2-7; 7 bases match TRBD1. CDR3 length: 17 amino acids. Per germline, CDR1 ENHRY and CDR2 SYGVKD. Trimming took 0 bases from V and 4 from J; bases not matched to a gene: 12. CDR3 bases: TGTGCCATCAGTGAGTCGAGTTGGGACAGAAGTAATTACGAGCAGTACTTC. Protein sequence: CAISESSWDRSNYEQYF.

The CDR3 DNA is TGTGCTAGTGGTTTGGTAGCCGACGGGACACTTCCGCAAGAGACCCAGTACTTC. Its protein product is CASGLVADGTLPQETQYF. This rearrangement joins TRBV12-5 to TRBJ2-5; maybe TRBD1 (6 bases). Trimming left V 0 bases short and J 2 bases short, with 19 bases between. The germline CDR1 and CDR2 sequences are LGHNT and FRNRAP. This CDR3 comprises 18 residues.

The chain has TRBV19 and TRBJ1-4, with unresolved D. V lost 7 bases, J lost 7 bases, and 4 bases lay in between. Germline lookup yields CDR1 LNHDA and CDR2 SQIVND (reference sequence). The CDR3 contains 10 residues. CDR3 amino acids: CASKGEKLFF. In DNA, the CDR3 is TGTGCCAGTAAGGGTGAAAAACTGTTTTTT.

V is TRBV28 and J is TRBJ2-5, with D possibly being TRBD2 (6 bases). The CDR3 runs 16 residues. The V end was cut by 3 bases, the J end by 5 bases, with 19 bases between. Per germline, CDR1 MDHEN and CDR2 SYDVKM. The CDR3 sequence is CASSLVRDQPGETQYF. For the CDR3, the DNA is TGTGCCAGCAGTTTGGTGCGGGATCAACCAGGGGAGACCCAGTACTTC.

This rearrangement joins TRBV29-1 to TRBJ1-4; no clear D. The length of the CDR3 is 14 residues. Germline V gives CDR1 SQVTM, CDR2 ANQGSEA. V lost 4 bases to trimming and J lost 0 bases, with 9 bases between them. CDR3 DNA sequence: TGCAGCGTTGGGTACACTTCAACTAATGAAAAACTGTTTTTT. This codes for CSVGYTSTNEKLFF.

DNA for the CDR3: TGTGCCAGCAAGGTCTTCTCCTACGAGCAGTACTTC. It translates to CASKVFSYEQYF. This chain uses TRBV2 with TRBJ2-7; D is uncertain. Germline lookup yields CDR1 SNHLY and CDR2 FYNNEI. This CDR3 contains 12 residues. Trimming stripped 7 bases from V and 0 bases from J, with 7 bases between.

The chain employs TRBV19 and TRBJ1-5; a possible D gene is TRBD1 (6 bases). V was pared by 8 bases and J by 0 bases, with 11 bases between. From germline, CDR1 is LNHDA and CDR2 SQIVND (reference sequence). The CDR3 runs to 14 residues. The CDR3: CASSQGYSNQPQHF. CDR3 coding DNA: TGTGCCAGTTCACAGGGCTATAGCAATCAGCCCCAGCATTTT.

This clone came up a few times. V usage is TRBV30 and J usage is TRBJ2-7, with 8 bases that match TRBD2. The CDR3 length is 16 residues. V was pared by 3 bases and J by 7 bases, with 17 bases of the junction left unmatched. CDR1 and CDR2 (germline): GTSNPN, SVGIG (reference sequence). The CDR3 loop reads CAWSKAGVGPVGEQYF. As DNA, the CDR3 is TGTGCCTGGAGCAAAGCGGGAGTTGGTCCGGTGGGGGAGCAGTACTTC.

This chain joins TRBV15 and TRBJ2-5; possibly TRBD1 for D (5 bases). The V gene's germline CDR1 is LNHNV and CDR2 YYDKDF (reference sequence). This CDR3 region has 17 residues. V dropped 4 bases and J dropped 4 bases, with 22 bases sitting between them. The CDR3 here is CATSTGRQTAALETQYF. The DNA of the CDR3 is TGTGCCACCAGCACCGGAAGACAGACAGCTGCCTTAGAGACCCAGTACTTC.

This chain links TRBV6-1 with TRBJ2-3, with a weak D call TRBD2 (6 bases). Germline CDR1 and CDR2: MNHNS and SASEGT. The CDR3 consists of 16 residues. The V end was cut by 4 bases, the J end by 0 bases, with 14 bases between. DNA for the CDR3: TGTGCCAGCAGTGGGAGTAGCGGCACAAGCACAGATACGCAGTATTTT. Translated, it gives CASSGSSGTSTDTQYF.

The genes are TRBV15 and TRBJ2-5; D unresolved. V shed 0 bases and J shed 3 bases, with 8 bases lying between them. The CDR3 has 14 residues. CDR1 and CDR2 (germline): LNHNV, YYDKDF (reference sequence). CDR3 protein: CATSRDRGKETQYF. CDR3 DNA: TGTGCCACCAGCAGAGATCGCGGAAAAGAGACCCAGTACTTC.

The V and J genes are TRBV27 and TRBJ2-1, with TRBD2 matching over 13 bases. This CDR3 comprises 18 residues. Germline trimming cut 6 bases from V and 4 bases from J; bases unmatched to any gene: 12. The germline V gene encodes CDR1 MNHEY and CDR2 SMNVEV (reference sequence). Here the CDR3 DNA reads TGTGCCAGCAGACCCCCGGGACTAGCGGGATTCCGGTACAATGAGCAGTTCTTC. Amino acids: CASRPPGLAGFRYNEQFF.

This clone was seen just once. The chain links TRBV6-1 to TRBJ2-7, with 15 bases that match TRBD2. V shed 2 bases and J 4 bases; nucleotides not matched to a gene: 9. Germline loops: CDR1 MNHNS, CDR2 SASEGT. This CDR3 has 18 residues. CDR3 amino acids: CASSERTSGRASLYEQYF. The CDR3 DNA reads as TGTGCCAGCAGTGAAAGGACTAGCGGGAGGGCCTCTCTATACGAGCAGTACTTC.

The chain employs TRBV18 and TRBJ2-7, with a tentative D call TRBD2 (6 bases). The germline gives CDR1 KGHSH, CDR2 LQKENI. CDR3 length: 14 amino acids. Trimming left V 3 bases short and J 6 bases short, with 15 bases between. CDR3 sequence reads: CASSPSGGLGEQYF. As DNA, the CDR3 is TGTGCCAGCTCACCCAGTGGAGGGTTGGGCGAGCAGTACTTC.